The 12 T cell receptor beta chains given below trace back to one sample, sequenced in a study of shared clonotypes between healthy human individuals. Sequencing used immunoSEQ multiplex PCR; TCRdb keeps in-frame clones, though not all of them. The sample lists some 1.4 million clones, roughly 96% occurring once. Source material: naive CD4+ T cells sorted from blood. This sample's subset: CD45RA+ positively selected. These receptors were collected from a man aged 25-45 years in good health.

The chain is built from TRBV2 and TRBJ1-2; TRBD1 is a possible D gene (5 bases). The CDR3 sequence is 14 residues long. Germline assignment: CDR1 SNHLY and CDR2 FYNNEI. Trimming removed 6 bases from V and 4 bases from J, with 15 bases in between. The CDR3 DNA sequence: TGTGCCAGCAGCCTGCGGGGGATTATCTATGGCTACACCTTC. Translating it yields CASSLRGIIYGYTF.

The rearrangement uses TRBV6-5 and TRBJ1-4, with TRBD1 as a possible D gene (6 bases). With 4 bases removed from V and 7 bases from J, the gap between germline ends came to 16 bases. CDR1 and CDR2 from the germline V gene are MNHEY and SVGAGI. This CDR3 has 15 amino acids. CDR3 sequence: CASSWQQGEGEKLFF. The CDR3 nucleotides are TGTGCCAGCAGTTGGCAACAGGGTGAGGGTGAAAAACTGTTTTTT.

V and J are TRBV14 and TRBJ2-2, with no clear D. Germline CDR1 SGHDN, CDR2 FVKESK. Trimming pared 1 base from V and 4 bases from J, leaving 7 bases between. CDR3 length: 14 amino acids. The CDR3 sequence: CASSQVLGTGELFF. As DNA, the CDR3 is TGTGCCAGCAGCCAAGTACTCGGCACCGGGGAGCTGTTTTTT.

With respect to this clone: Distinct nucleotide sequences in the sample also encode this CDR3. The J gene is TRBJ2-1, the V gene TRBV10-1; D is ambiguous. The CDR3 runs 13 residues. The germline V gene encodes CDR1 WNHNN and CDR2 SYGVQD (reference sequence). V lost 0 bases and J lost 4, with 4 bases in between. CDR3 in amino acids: CASSESRYNEQFF. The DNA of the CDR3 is TGCGCCAGCAGTGAGTCACGATACAATGAGCAGTTCTTC.

The CDR3 DNA is TGTGCCAGCGGGGACCCGAACTTACTCTACGAGCAGTACTTC. It codes for CASGDPNLLYEQYF. The V and J genes are TRBV7-9 and TRBJ2-7; D possibly matches TRBD1 or TRBD2 (5 bases each). CDR3 size: 14 residues. V shed 8 bases and J shed 3 bases, with 17 bases lying between them. The germline V gene has CDR1 SEHNR and CDR2 FQNEAQ (reference sequence).

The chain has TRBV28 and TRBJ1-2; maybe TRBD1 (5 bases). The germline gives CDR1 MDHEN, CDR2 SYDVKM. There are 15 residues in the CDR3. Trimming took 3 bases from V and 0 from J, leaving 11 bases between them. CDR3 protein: CASSFSRQTNYGYTF. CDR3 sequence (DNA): TGTGCCAGCAGTTTCTCTAGACAGACTAACTATGGCTACACCTTC.

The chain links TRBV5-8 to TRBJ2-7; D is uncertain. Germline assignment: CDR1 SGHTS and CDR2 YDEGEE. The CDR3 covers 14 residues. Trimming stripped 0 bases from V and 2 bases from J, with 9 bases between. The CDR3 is CASSLVLRTYEQYF. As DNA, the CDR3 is TGTGCCAGCAGCTTGGTTTTACGAACCTACGAGCAGTACTTC.

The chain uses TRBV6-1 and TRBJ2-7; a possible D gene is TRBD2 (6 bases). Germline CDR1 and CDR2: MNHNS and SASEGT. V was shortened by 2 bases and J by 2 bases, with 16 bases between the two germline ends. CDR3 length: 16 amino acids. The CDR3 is CASSEIFAGRAYEQYF. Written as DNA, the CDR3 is TGTGCCAGCAGTGAAATTTTTGCCGGGAGAGCCTACGAGCAGTACTTC.

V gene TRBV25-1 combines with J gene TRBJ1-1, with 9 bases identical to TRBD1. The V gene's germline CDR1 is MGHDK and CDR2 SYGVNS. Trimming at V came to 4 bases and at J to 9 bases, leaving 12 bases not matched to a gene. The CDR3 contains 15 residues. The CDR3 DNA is TGTGCCAGCAGTGGCACAGGTTGGGACAGGGCAAAAGCTTTCTTT. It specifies CASSGTGWDRAKAFF.

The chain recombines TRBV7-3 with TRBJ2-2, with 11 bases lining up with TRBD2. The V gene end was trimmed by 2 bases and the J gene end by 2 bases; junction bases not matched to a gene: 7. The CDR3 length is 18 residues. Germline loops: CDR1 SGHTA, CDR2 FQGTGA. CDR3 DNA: TGTGCCAGCAGCTTAGGGAGTAGCGGGAGGGGTAACACCGGGGAGCTGTTTTTT. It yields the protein CASSLGSSGRGNTGELFF.

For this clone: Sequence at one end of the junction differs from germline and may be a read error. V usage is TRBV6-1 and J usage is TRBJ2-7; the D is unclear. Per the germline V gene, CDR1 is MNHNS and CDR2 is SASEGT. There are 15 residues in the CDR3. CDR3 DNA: TGTGCCGGCAGTGCTTCTACCTCCGGCTCCTACGAGCAGTACTTC. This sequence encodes CAGSASTSGSYEQYF.

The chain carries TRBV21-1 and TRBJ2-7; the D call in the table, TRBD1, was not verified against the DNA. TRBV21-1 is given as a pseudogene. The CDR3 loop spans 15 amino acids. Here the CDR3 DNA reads TGTGCCAGCAGCAAACGGGACAAAGAGAACTACGAGCAGTACTTC. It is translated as CASSKRDKENYEQYF.